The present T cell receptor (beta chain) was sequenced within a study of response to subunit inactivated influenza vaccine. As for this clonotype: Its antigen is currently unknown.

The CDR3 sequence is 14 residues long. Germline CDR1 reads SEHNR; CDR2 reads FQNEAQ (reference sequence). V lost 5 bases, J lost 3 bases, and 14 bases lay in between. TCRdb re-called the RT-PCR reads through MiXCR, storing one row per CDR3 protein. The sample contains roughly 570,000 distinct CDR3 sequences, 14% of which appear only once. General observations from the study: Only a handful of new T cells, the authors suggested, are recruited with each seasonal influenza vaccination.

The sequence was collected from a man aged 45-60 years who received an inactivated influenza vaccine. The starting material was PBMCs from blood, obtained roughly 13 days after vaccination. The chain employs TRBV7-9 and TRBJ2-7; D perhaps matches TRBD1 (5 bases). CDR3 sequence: CASSRWGINYEQYF. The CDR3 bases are TGTGCCAGCAGCCGATGGGGCATCAACTACGAGCAGTACTTC.